Included here is one T cell receptor beta chain sequence, with context. The antigen is not known. TCR beta cDNA libraries had unique molecular identifiers. MiXCR, run by TCRdb on the PCR reads, gives a single entry per CDR3 protein. The repertoire includes hundreds of thousands of distinct CDR3 sequences, roughly 29% of them detected once, and around 0.6% sits in the top ten. The sample belongs to a study of post-analysis software for immune sequencing data. General study results and limits: Patients used about five TRBV segments, including TRBV5-6, TRBV5-1 and TRBV20-1, more often than controls.

The V gene lost 3 bases and the J gene lost 3 bases, with 17 bases spanning the gap. This CDR3 has 17 residues. Looked up from germline, CDR1 is LGHNA and CDR2 is YNFKEQ. V gene TRBV4-2 combines with J gene TRBJ1-4; unclear D gene. This receptor was obtained from a girl between 10 and 17 years old with multiple sclerosis. Material for sequencing was blood. The CDR3 region has the DNA TGTGCCAGCAGCCAGGTAGCGTCGTCGGGCGCTAATGAAAAACTGTTTTTT. The encoded protein is CASSQVASSGANEKLFF.